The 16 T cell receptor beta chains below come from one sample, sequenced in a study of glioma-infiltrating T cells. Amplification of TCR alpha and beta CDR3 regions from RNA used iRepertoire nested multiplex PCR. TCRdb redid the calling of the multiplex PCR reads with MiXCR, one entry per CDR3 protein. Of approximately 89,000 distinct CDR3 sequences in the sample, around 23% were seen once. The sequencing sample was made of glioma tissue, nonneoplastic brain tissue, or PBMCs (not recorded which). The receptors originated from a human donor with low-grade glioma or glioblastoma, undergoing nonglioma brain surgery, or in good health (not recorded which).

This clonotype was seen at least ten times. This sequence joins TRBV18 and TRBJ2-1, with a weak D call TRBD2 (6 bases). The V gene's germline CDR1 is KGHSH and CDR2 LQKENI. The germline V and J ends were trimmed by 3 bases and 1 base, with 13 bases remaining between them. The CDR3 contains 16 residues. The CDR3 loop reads CASSPSRGTSYNEQFF. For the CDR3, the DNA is TGTGCCAGCTCACCGAGCCGGGGGACTTCCTACAATGAGCAGTTCTTC.

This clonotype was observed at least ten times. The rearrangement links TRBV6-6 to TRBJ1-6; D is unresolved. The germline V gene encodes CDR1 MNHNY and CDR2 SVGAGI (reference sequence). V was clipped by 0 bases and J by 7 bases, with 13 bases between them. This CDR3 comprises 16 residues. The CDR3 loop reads CASSYSPVVRNSPLHF. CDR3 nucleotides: TGTGCCAGCAGTTACTCGCCCGTGGTTCGGAATTCACCCCTCCACTTT.

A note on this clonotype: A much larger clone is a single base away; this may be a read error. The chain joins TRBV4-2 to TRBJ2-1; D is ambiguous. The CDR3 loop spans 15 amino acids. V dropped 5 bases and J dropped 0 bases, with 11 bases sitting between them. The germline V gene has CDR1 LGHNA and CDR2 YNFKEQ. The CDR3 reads CASSSIGLSYNEQFF. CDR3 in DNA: TGTGCCAGCAGCAGTATCGGGCTCTCCTACAATGAGCAGTTCTTC.

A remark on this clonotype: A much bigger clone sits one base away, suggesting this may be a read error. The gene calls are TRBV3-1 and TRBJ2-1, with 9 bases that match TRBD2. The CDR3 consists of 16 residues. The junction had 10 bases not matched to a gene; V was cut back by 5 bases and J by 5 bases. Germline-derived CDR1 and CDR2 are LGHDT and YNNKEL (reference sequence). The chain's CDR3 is CASSDTGLASDNEQFF. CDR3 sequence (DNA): TGTGCCAGCAGCGACACGGGACTAGCATCGGACAATGAGCAGTTCTTC.

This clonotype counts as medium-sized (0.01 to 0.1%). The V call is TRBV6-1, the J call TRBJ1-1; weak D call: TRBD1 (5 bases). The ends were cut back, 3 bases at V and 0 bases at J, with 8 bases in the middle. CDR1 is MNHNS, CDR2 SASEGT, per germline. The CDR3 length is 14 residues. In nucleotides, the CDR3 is TGTGCCAGCAGTGAGGGGGGTATGAACACTGAAGCTTTCTTT. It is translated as CASSEGGMNTEAFF.

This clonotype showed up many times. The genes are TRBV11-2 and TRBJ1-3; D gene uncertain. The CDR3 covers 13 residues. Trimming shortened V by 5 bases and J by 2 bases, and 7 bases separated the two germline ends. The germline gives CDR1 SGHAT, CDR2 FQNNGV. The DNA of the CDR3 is TGTGCCAGCAGCATGGGCGCTGGAAACACCATATATTTT. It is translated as CASSMGAGNTIYF.

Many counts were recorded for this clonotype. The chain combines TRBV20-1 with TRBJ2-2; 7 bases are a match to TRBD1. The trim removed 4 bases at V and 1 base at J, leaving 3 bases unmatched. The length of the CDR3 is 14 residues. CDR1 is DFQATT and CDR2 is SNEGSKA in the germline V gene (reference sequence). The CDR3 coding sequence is TGCAGTGCTATTGGGACAGAGAACACCGGGGAGCTGTTTTTT. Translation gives CSAIGTENTGELFF.

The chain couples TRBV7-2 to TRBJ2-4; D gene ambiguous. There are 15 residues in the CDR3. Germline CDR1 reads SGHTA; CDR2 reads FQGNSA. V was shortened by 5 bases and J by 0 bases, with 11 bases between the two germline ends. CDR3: CASSPDFLAKNIQYF. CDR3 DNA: TGTGCCAGCAGCCCCGACTTTTTAGCCAAAAACATTCAGTACTTC.

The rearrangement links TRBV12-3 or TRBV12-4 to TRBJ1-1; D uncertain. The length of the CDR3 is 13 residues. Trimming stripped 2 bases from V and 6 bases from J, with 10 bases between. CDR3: CASSLNIFAEAFF. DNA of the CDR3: TGTGCCAGCAGTTTAAACATTTTTGCTGAAGCTTTCTTT.

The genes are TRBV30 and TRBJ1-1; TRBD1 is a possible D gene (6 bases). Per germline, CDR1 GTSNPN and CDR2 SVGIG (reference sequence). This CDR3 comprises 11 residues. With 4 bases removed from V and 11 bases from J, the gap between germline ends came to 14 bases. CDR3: CAWNQGGNAFF. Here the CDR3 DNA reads TGTGCCTGGAATCAAGGGGGGAATGCTTTCTTT.

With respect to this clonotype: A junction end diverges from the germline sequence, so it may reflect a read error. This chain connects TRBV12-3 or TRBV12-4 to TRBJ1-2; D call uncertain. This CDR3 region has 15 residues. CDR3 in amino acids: CSSSRGRQTNYGYTF. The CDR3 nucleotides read TGTTCCAGCAGTCGTGGGAGGCAGACGAACTATGGCTACACCTTC.

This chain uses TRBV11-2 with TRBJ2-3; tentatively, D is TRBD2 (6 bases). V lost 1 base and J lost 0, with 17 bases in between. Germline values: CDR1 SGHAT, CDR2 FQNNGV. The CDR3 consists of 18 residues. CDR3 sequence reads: CASSLGLDGAISTDTQYF. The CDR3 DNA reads TGTGCCAGCAGCTTAGGACTAGACGGGGCGATTAGCACAGATACGCAGTATTTT. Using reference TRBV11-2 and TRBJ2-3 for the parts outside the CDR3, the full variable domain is EAGVAQSPRYKIIEKRQSVAFWCNPISGHATLYWYQQILGQGPKLLIQFQNNGVVDDSQLPKDRFSAERLKGVDSTLKIQPAKLEDSAVYLCASSLGLDGAISTDTQYFGPGTRLTVL.

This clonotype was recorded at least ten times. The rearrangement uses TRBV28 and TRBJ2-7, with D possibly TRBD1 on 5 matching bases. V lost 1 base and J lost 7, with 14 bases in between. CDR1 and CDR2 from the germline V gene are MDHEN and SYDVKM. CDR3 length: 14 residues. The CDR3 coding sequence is TGTGCCAGCAGTTTATCCTTTTCAGGGCGAGAGCAGTACTTC. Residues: CASSLSFSGREQYF.

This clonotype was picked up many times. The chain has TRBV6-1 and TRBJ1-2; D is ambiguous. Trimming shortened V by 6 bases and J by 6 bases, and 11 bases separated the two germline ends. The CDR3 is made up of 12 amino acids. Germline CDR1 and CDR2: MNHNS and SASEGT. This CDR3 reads CASSINVDGYTF. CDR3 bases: TGTGCCAGCAGCATTAACGTCGATGGCTACACCTTC.

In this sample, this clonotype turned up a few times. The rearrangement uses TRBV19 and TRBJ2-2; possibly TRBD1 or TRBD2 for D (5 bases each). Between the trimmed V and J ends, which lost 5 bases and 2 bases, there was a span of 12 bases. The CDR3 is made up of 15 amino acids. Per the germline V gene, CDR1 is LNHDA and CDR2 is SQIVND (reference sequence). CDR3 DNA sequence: TGTGCCAGTAGTCCCGGGACGTTAAACACCGGGGAGCTGTTTTTT. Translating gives CASSPGTLNTGELFF.

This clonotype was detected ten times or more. This chain's CDR3 is CASSFGGDVDTQYF. The CDR3 coding sequence is TGTGCCAGCAGTTTCGGTGGTGACGTGGATACGCAGTATTTT. This chain connects TRBV12-3 or TRBV12-4 to TRBJ2-3; D uncertain. The germline V and J ends were trimmed by 3 bases and 6 bases, with 13 bases remaining between them. The CDR3 is 14 amino acids.